This paragraph covers one TCR beta chain sequence. In its sample, this clone was seen once. The clone's antigen remains unknown. Qualities for individual bases were not recorded, and no much larger clone is one base off. This entry is derived from a study of blood T cell repertoires in COVID-19 (dated by TCRdb to the early 2020s). Concerning the study at large: The collaborator samples originated in the United States, Italy and Spain and spanned the acute and convalescent phases of COVID-19. The prospective study material was composed of cDNA or gDNA derived from T cells, B-cell-depleted T cells, or PBMCs. Subjects who had been exposed to COVID-19, were actively infected with it, or had recovered from it provided the deeply sampled blood TCRbeta repertoires that made up the dataset. The repertoires were released in a freely available public database meant as a resource for research on the immune response to SARS-CoV-2. Samples came from the ongoing ImmuneRACE study (first 160 participants) plus 1,254 subjects from 6 global collaborators. Sample metadata almost always included a de-identified subject ID, COVID-19 status, age in years and sex. HLA class I and class II types, where available, came from metadata supplied by the sample provider rather than from assay-based typing.

From the germline V gene (reference sequence), CDR1 is GTSNPN and CDR2 is SVGIG. V trim: 3 bases; J trim: 5 bases; unmatched bases: 10. There are 16 amino acids in the CDR3, from cysteine to phenylalanine inclusive. The kept DNA is CDR3 alone, 48 bases in frame from the first base. TCRbeta CDR3 regions were amplified from genomic DNA by means of the immunoSEQ Assay, a bias-controlled multiplex PCR. As for the original processing: Within the assay, amplification of reference gene primers was used to estimate how many nucleated cells each sample contained. To quantify the absolute abundance of each unique TCRbeta CDR3 rearrangement, sequence reads were collapsed and filtered. For each sample, productive Simpson clonality was calculated by taking the square root of Simpson's diversity index across productive rearrangements. The source is immuneACCESS, and TCRdb retained only in-frame sequences with V and J called. Part of the clones is not carried over; for the studies checked, unresolved V genes explain less than half of this, and the remainder is unexplained. V, J and clone size are those of that table, while D and trimming were read from the DNA. The sample table holds roughly 180,000 clones, of which about 88% were seen once. The top ten constitute more than 5% of the sample.

At one collaborating source in Seattle, patients were enrolled during active infection and were followed longitudinally through the course of disease. Collaborating institutions collected whole blood in K2EDTA tubes following their own protocols. For TCRbeta analysis, collaborators shipped samples as frozen whole blood, isolated PBMCs, or DNA extracted from either of those sample types. What the research found in general, with its limitations: How much clinical and demographic metadata was included differed by source and by participant, and the metadata was provided uncurated.

The receptor's source is a woman aged 50 to 60 with COVID-19, enrolled during active disease. This sequence uses TRBV30 and TRBJ2-3; TRBD2 matches 11 bases in the middle. Sequencing was performed on peripheral blood. The CDR3 loop reads CAWRVAGGPRRDTQYF. The nucleotide sequence reads TGTGCCTGGAGAGTAGCGGGGGGGCCGAGGAGAGATACGCAGTATTTT.